These 18 T cell receptor beta chains came from one sample sequenced in a study of T cell responses to AZD1222 COVID-19 vaccine. Only in-frame clones appear in the TCRdb table, and some are missing; sequencing was by immunoSEQ multiplex PCR. The sample includes 130,000 to 150,000 clones, approximately 94% seen only once; the top ten take around 1.9%. Material: peripheral blood, obtained on day 0 of AZD1222 vaccination. The receptors were gathered from an adult in good health.

The chain combines TRBV27 with TRBJ2-1; a weak D match, TRBD2 (6 bases). The germline CDR1 and CDR2 sequences are MNHEY and SMNVEV (reference sequence). The CDR3 spans 16 residues. V shed 2 bases and J shed 6 bases, with 17 bases lying between them. The CDR3 here is CASSLGVAEHINEQFF. The CDR3 nucleotides read TGTGCCAGCAGTTTAGGGGTAGCGGAGCACATCAATGAGCAGTTCTTC.

V usage is TRBV28 and J usage is TRBJ1-4; no firm D call. This CDR3 is 14 amino acids long. Deletions cut 4 bases from V and 4 bases from J, with 10 bases between. The germline gives CDR1 MDHEN, CDR2 SYDVKM. CDR3 sequence: CASSSPLDNEKLFF. DNA of the CDR3: TGTGCCAGCAGTTCACCCCTTGATAATGAAAAACTGTTTTTT. The whole variable domain, remainder taken from reference TRBV28 and TRBJ1-4, is DVKVTQSSRYLVKRTGEKVFLECVQDMDHENMFWYRQDPGLGLRLIYFSYDVKMKEKGDIPEGYSVSREKKERFSLILESASTNQTSMYLCASSSPLDNEKLFFGSGTQLSVL.

This chain joins TRBV7-2 and TRBJ1-1; TRBD1 might be the D (5 bases). The germline V and J ends were trimmed by 4 bases and 0 bases, with 12 bases remaining between them. The germline CDR1 and CDR2 sequences are SGHTA and FQGNSA. This CDR3 comprises 15 residues. In DNA form, the CDR3 reads TGTGCCAGCAGCTCCGTGATAGGGGTGAACACTGAAGCTTTCTTT. The encoded protein is CASSSVIGVNTEAFF. The entire variable domain, with the rest obtained from reference TRBV7-2 and TRBJ1-1, is as follows: GAGVSQSPSNKVTEKGKDVELRCDPISGHTALYWYRQSLGQGLEFLIYFQGNSAPDKSGLPSDRFSAERTGGSVSTLTIQRTQQEDSAVYLCASSSVIGVNTEAFFGQGTRLTVV.

The chain uses TRBV5-1 and TRBJ1-6; 8 bases line up with TRBD1. V lost 6 bases, J lost 11 bases, and 13 bases stayed unmatched. The CDR3 runs to 15 residues. Germline-derived CDR1 and CDR2 are SGHRS and YFSETQ. The CDR3 sequence: CASTERTGNLTPLHF. CDR3 coding DNA: TGCGCCAGCACTGAACGGACAGGGAATTTGACACCCCTCCACTTT.

The chain joins TRBV19 to TRBJ2-2; D not certain. Trimming cost V 7 bases and J 5 bases, with 11 bases left between them. Germline CDR1 is LNHDA and CDR2 is SQIVND (reference sequence). The CDR3 is 13 residues long. The CDR3 spells CASTTRRTGELFF. The CDR3 nucleotides are TGTGCCAGTACCACCCGGCGGACCGGGGAGCTGTTTTTT.

The V call is TRBV27, the J call TRBJ2-1, with TRBD1 as a possible D gene (5 bases). With 8 bases removed from V and 1 base from J, the gap between germline ends came to 24 bases. The CDR3 loop spans 18 amino acids. Germline CDR1 and CDR2: MNHEY and SMNVEV (reference sequence). The chain's CDR3 is CASPYSDKGSGSYNEQFF. For the CDR3, the DNA is TGTGCCAGCCCCTACTCAGACAAGGGGTCAGGGTCCTACAATGAGCAGTTCTTC.

The chain is built from TRBV7-2 and TRBJ2-1; 8 bases are a match to TRBD1. This CDR3 spans 14 amino acids. V lost 5 bases to trimming and J lost 7 bases; unmatched junction nucleotides: 7. The germline V gene encodes CDR1 SGHTA and CDR2 FQGNSA. CDR3 bases: TGTGCCAGCAGCGCCGGACAGGGTGGGAATGAGCAGTTCTTC. Translation: CASSAGQGGNEQFF.

The chain employs TRBV6-4 and TRBJ2-1; D may be TRBD1 (6 bases). The V and J ends lost 6 bases and 3 bases respectively, with 9 bases between them. CDR1 is MRHNA, CDR2 SNTAGT, per germline. The CDR3 length is 13 residues. The CDR3 loop reads CASREDSYNEQFF. In nucleotides, the CDR3 is TGTGCCAGCAGAGAGGACAGCTACAATGAGCAGTTCTTC.

The rearrangement uses TRBV12-3 or TRBV12-4 and TRBJ1-1; TRBD1 is a possible D gene (5 bases). The CDR3 is made up of 13 amino acids. V shed 2 bases and J shed 6 bases, with 10 bases lying between them. The CDR3 protein is CASSLWGQAEAFF. CDR3 DNA sequence: TGTGCCAGCAGTTTATGGGGCCAGGCTGAAGCTTTCTTT.

The V gene is TRBV12-3 or TRBV12-4, the J gene TRBJ2-4; D gene uncertain. Trimming removed 1 base at V and 9 bases at J, with 7 bases between. This CDR3 contains 12 residues. CDR3 nucleotide sequence: TGTGCCAGCAGTTTAGGGTTGGGCATTCAGTACTTC. Residues: CASSLGLGIQYF.

The chain recombines TRBV3-1 (or the pseudogene TRBV3-2) with TRBJ1-2; possibly TRBD1 for D (6 bases). The germline V and J ends were trimmed by 4 bases and 8 bases, with 11 bases remaining between them. CDR3 size: 12 residues. Germline CDR1 reads LGHDT; CDR2 reads YNNKEL (reference sequence). The CDR3 sequence is CASSLSRGGYTF. In DNA, the CDR3 is TGTGCCAGCAGCCTTAGCAGGGGCGGCTACACCTTC.

This chain joins TRBV4-1 and TRBJ1-1; 10 bases fit TRBD1. This CDR3 comprises 16 residues. CDR1 is MGHRA, CDR2 YSYEKL, per germline. The J segment lost 4 bases and the V segment lost 1 base, leaving 6 bases of the junction unmatched. CDR3 sequence reads: CASSQARTGGGTEAFF. The CDR3 coding sequence is TGCGCCAGCAGCCAAGCACGGACAGGGGGGGGCACTGAAGCTTTCTTT.

This chain links TRBV7-3 with TRBJ2-3; 12 bases fit TRBD2. CDR1 SGHTA and CDR2 FQGTGA come from the germline V gene. Unmatched junction bases numbered 1, after V lost 0 bases and J lost 0 bases. The CDR3 runs 17 residues. The CDR3 loop is CASSLTGTSGSTDTQYF. CDR3 bases: TGTGCCAGCAGCTTAACCGGGACTAGCGGGAGCACAGATACGCAGTATTTT.

This rearrangement joins TRBV5-4 to TRBJ2-7; possibly TRBD2 for D (5 bases). The germline CDR1 and CDR2 sequences are SGHNT and YYREEE (reference sequence). CDR3 length: 14 residues. Trimming removed 3 bases at V and 1 base at J, with 11 bases between. CDR3 protein: CASSSGGYSYEQYF. CDR3 nucleotides: TGTGCCAGCAGCTCAGGCGGGTATTCCTACGAGCAGTACTTC.

Comment on this clone: This same CDR3 is encoded by further DNA sequences in the sample. This rearrangement joins TRBV4-1 to TRBJ1-1; D is uncertain. V lost 2 bases to trimming and J lost 0 bases, with 7 bases between them. CDR1 and CDR2 (germline): MGHRA, YSYEKL. The CDR3 has 14 residues. The CDR3 reads CASSQQRLNTEAFF. CDR3 bases: TGCGCCAGCAGCCAACAGAGGTTGAACACTGAAGCTTTCTTT.

The chain uses TRBV5-6 and TRBJ1-3; D is unclear. The CDR3 length is 19 residues. Trimming pared 0 bases from V and 0 bases from J, leaving 19 bases between. The germline V gene has CDR1 SGHDT and CDR2 YYEEEE. The CDR3 loop is CASSLAPTDPTNSGNTIYF. For the CDR3, the DNA is TGTGCCAGCAGCTTGGCCCCGACGGATCCCACTAACTCTGGAAACACCATATATTTT.

CDR3 residues: CASSLNRETEAFF. The CDR3 nucleotides read TGTGCCAGCAGCTTAAACAGGGAGACTGAAGCTTTCTTT. The rearrangement joins TRBV7-3 to TRBJ1-1, with D possibly matching TRBD1 (6 bases). Germline loops: CDR1 SGHTA, CDR2 FQGTGA. The CDR3 consists of 13 residues. The ends were cut back, 1 base at V and 5 bases at J, with 8 bases in the middle.

The chain has TRBV2 and TRBJ1-1; 10 bases line up with TRBD1. This CDR3 is built from 14 residues. After removal of 4 bases from V and 1 base from J, the junction contained 0 bases not matched to a gene. The germline V gene has CDR1 SNHLY and CDR2 FYNNEI. CDR3 coding DNA: TGTGCCAGCAGTGGGGACAGGGGGAACACTGAAGCTTTCTTT. Residues: CASSGDRGNTEAFF.